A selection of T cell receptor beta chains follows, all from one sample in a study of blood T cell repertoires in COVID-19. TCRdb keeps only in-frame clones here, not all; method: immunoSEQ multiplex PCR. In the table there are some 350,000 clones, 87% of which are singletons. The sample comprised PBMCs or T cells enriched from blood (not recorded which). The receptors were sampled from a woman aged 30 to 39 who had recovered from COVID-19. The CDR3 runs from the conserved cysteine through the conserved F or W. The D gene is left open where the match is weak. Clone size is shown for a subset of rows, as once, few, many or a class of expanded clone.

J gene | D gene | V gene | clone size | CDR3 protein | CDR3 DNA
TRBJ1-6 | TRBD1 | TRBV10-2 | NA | CASSESQGAGSPLHF | TGCGCCAGCAGTGAGTCCCAGGGGGCAGGTTCACCCCTCCACTTT
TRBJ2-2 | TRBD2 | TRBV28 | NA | CASSLWASGAGELFF | TGTGCCAGCAGTTTGTGGGCTAGCGGGGCCGGGGAGCTGTTTTTT
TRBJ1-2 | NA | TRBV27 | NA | CASSPSSGGYTF | TGTGCCAGCAGTCCCTCTAGCGGTGGCTACACCTTC
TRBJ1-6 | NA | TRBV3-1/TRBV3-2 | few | CASSPQQGNNSPLHF | TGTGCCAGCAGCCCGCAACAGGGCAATAATTCACCCCTCCACTTT
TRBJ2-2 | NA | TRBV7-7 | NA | CASSLSGFNTGELFF | TGTGCTAGCAGCTTGTCCGGGTTTAACACCGGGGAGCTGTTTTTT
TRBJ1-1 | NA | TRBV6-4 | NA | CASSDSTLSGTEAFF | TGTGCCAGCAGTGACTCCACCCTGTCAGGCACTGAAGCTTTCTTT
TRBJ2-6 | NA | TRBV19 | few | CASSMTEGANVLTF | TGTGCCAGTAGTATGACAGAAGGGGCCAACGTCCTGACTTTC
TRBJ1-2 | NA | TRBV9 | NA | CASSQYQGTYGYTF | TGTGCCAGCAGCCAGTACCAGGGCACCTATGGCTACACCTTC
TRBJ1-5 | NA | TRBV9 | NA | CASSGELGEVNQPQHF | TGTGCCAGCAGCGGAGAGTTGGGGGAGGTAAATCAGCCCCAGCATTTT
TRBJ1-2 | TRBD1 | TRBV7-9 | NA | CASSSGTGLLGYTF | TGTGCCAGCAGCTCCGGGACAGGGTTGCTTGGCTACACCTTC
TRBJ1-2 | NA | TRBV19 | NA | CASRTYTGNYGYTF | TGTGCCAGTAGAACTTATACAGGAAACTATGGCTACACCTTC
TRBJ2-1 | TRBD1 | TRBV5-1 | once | CASSSTGYTDNEQFF | TGCGCCAGCAGCTCGACAGGGTACACGGACAATGAGCAGTTCTTC
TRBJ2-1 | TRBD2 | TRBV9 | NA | CASSGPGTSGGNEQFF | TGTGCCAGCAGCGGACCCGGGACTAGCGGCGGCAATGAGCAGTTCTTC
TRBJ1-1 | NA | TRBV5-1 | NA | CASSLLQGWEAFF | TGCGCCAGCAGCTTGCTACAGGGTTGGGAGGCTTTCTTT
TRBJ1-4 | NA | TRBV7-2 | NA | CASSLSSATNEKLFF | TGTGCCAGCAGCTTATCCTCAGCAACTAATGAAAAACTGTTTTTT
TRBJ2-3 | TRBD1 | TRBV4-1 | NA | CASSQDGTGKGDTQYF | TGCGCCAGCAGCCAAGATGGGACAGGGAAGGGAGATACGCAGTATTTT
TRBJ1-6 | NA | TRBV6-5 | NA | CASRFNSYSPLHF | TGTGCCAGCAGATTTAACTCGTATTCACCCCTCCACTTT
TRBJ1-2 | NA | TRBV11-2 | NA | CASSLVLGADINYGYTF | TGTGCCAGCAGCTTAGTTTTGGGTGCGGACATTAACTATGGCTACACCTTC
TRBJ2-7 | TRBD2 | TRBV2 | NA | CASGGAGGGYEQYF | TGTGCCAGCGGGGGAGCGGGAGGAGGATACGAGCAGTACTTC
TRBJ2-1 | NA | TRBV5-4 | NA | CASSSTRSSYNEQFF | TGTGCCAGCAGCTCGACTAGGAGCTCCTACAATGAGCAGTTCTTC
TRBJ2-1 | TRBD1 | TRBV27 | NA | CASSPRDRGRDEQFF | TGTGCCAGCAGTCCCCGGGACAGGGGAAGGGATGAGCAGTTCTTC
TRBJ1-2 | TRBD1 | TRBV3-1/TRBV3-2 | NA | CASSPRGQDYGYTF | TGTGCCAGCAGCCCCAGGGGGCAAGACTATGGCTACACCTTC
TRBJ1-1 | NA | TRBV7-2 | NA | CASSLVGGRANTEAFF | TGTGCCAGCAGCTTAGTAGGGGGGAGGGCGAACACTGAAGCTTTCTTT
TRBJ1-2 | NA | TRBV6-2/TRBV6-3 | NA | CASSKPNPGIEDGYTF | TGTGCCAGCAGCAAACCCAATCCAGGGATTGAAGATGGCTACACCTTC
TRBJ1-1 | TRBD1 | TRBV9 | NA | CASREGGSNTEAFF | TGTGCCAGCAGGGAAGGGGGCTCTAACACTGAAGCTTTCTTT
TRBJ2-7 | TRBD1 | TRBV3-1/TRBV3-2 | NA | CASSQDPNRGYEQYF | TGTGCCAGCAGCCAAGATCCGAACAGGGGATACGAGCAGTACTTC
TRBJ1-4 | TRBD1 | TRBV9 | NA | CASSRTGPTNEYSNEKLFF | TGTGCCAGCAGCAGGACAGGGCCAACCAACGAATACTCTAATGAAAAACTGTTTTTT
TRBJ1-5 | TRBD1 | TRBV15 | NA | CATSTVGQGYQPQHF | TGTGCCACCAGCACAGTTGGACAGGGCTATCAGCCCCAGCATTTT
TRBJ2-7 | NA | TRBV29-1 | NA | CSVDQRPISYEQYF | TGCAGCGTTGATCAGCGGCCAATCTCCTACGAGCAGTACTTC
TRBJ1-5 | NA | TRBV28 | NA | CASSIDGDQPQHF | TGTGCCAGCAGCATCGACGGGGATCAGCCCCAGCATTTT
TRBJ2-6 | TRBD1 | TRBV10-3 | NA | CATADRAPTGANVLTF | TGTGCCACCGCAGACAGGGCCCCAACCGGGGCCAACGTCCTGACTTTC
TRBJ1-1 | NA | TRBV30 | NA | CAWSVQGTTEAFF | TGTGCCTGGAGTGTACAGGGAACCACTGAAGCTTTCTTT
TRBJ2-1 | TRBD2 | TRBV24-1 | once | CATSDPLAGWNEQFF | TGTGCCACCAGTGATCCCCTAGCGGGATGGAATGAGCAGTTCTTC
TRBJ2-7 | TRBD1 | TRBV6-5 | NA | CASSPETGISYEQYF | TGTGCCAGCAGCCCCGAGACAGGGATTTCCTACGAGCAGTACTTC
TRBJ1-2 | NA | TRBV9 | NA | CASSVAEDFYGYTF | TGTGCCAGCAGCGTAGCGGAGGACTTCTATGGCTACACCTTC
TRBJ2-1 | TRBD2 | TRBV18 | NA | CASSPDSGRAYNEQFF | TGTGCCAGCTCCCCAGATAGCGGGAGGGCCTACAATGAGCAGTTCTTC
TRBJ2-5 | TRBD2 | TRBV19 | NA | CASSAGGSQETQYF | TGTGCCAGTAGTGCGGGGGGGTCCCAAGAGACCCAGTACTTC
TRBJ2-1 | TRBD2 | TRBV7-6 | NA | CASSPGLAGGNEQFF | TGTGCCAGCAGCCCGGGACTAGCGGGTGGGAATGAGCAGTTCTTC
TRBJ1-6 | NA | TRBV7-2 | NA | CASSPGRVNSPLHF | TGTGCCAGCAGCCCCGGCCGGGTTAATTCACCCCTCCACTTT
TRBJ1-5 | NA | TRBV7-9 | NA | CASSSQGMDQPQHF | TGTGCCAGCAGCTCTCAGGGGATGGATCAGCCCCAGCATTTT
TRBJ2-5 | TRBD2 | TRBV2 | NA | CASSETGGETQYF | TGTGCCAGCAGTGAGACGGGGGGGGAGACCCAGTACTTC
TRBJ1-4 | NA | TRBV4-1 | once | CASSRQETNEKLFF | TGCGCCAGCAGCCGACAGGAAACTAATGAAAAACTGTTTTTT
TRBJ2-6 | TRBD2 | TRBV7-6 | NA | CASSPRTSGLSGANVLTF | TGTGCCAGCAGCCCCAGGACTAGCGGCCTCTCTGGGGCCAACGTCCTGACTTTC
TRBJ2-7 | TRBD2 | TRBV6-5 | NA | CASSDSSGSSYEQYF | TGTGCCAGCAGTGACTCTAGCGGGAGTTCCTACGAGCAGTACTTC
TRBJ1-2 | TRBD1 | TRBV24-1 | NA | CATSETGTGGPYGYTF | TGTGCCACCAGTGAGACCGGGACAGGGGGACCATATGGCTACACCTTC
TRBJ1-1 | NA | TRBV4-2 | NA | CASSQSKTGSRVYTEAFF | TGTGCCAGCAGCCAGTCCAAAACAGGGAGTCGTGTCTACACTGAAGCTTTCTTT
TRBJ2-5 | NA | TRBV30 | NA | CAWSTGTRYQETQYF | TGTGCCTGGAGTACTGGCACTAGATATCAAGAGACCCAGTACTTC
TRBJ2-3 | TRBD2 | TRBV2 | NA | CASSEATGGYTDTQYF | TGTGCCAGCAGTGAAGCAACGGGGGGGTACACAGATACGCAGTATTTT
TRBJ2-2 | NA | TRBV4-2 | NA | CASSQGYQAGELFF | TGTGCCAGCAGCCAAGGTTACCAGGCCGGGGAGCTGTTTTTT
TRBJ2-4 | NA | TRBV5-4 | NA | CASSYLPGIQYF | TGTGCCAGCAGCTACCTTCCCGGGATTCAGTACTTC
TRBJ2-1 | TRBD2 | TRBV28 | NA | CAAGLAGNNEQFF | TGTGCGGCGGGACTAGCGGGAAACAATGAGCAGTTCTTC
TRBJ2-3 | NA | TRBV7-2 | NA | CASSTVPQEGLLRQYF | TGTGCCAGCAGCACCGTCCCACAGGAGGGTTTGTTAAGGCAGTATTTT
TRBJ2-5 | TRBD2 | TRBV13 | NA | CASSLVPSGGVETQYF | TGTGCCAGCAGCTTAGTGCCTAGCGGGGGCGTGGAGACCCAGTACTTC
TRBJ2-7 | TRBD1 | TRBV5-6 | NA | CASSPGQGWTVEQYF | TGTGCCAGCAGCCCGGGACAGGGGTGGACGGTTGAGCAGTACTTC
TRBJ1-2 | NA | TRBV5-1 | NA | CASSQRTPISGAFNYGYTF | TGCGCCAGCAGCCAACGAACCCCGATCAGCGGGGCTTTTAACTATGGCTACACCTTC